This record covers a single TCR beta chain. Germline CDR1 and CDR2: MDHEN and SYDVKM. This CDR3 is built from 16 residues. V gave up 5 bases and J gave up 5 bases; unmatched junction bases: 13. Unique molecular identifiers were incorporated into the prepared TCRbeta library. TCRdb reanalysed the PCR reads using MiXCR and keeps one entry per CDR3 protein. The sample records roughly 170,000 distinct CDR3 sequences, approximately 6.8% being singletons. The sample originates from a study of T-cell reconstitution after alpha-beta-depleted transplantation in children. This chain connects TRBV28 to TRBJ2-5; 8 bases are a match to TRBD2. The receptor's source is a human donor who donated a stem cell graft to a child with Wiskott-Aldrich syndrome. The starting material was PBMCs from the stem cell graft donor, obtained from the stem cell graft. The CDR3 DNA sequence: TGTGCCAGCAGTCCTTTAGCGGGGAGGAACAAGGAGACCCAGTACTTC. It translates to CASSPLAGRNKETQYF.